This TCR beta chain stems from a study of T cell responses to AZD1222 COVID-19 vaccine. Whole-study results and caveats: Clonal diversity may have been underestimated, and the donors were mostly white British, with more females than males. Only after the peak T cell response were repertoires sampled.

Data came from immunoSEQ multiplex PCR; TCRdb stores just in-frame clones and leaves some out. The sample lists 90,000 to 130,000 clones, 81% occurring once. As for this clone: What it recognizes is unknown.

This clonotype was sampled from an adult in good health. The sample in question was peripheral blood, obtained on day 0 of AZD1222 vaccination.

The CDR3 DNA follows: TGTGCCTGGTGTCGCGACAGGTACAACACCGGGGAGCTGTTTTTT. Its protein is CAWCRDRYNTGELFF. The chain combines TRBV30 with TRBJ2-2, with a possible D match to TRBD1 (6 bases). Trimming left V 5 bases short and J 2 bases short, with 15 bases between. The germline CDR1 and CDR2 sequences are GTSNPN and SVGIG (reference sequence). The CDR3 covers 15 residues.